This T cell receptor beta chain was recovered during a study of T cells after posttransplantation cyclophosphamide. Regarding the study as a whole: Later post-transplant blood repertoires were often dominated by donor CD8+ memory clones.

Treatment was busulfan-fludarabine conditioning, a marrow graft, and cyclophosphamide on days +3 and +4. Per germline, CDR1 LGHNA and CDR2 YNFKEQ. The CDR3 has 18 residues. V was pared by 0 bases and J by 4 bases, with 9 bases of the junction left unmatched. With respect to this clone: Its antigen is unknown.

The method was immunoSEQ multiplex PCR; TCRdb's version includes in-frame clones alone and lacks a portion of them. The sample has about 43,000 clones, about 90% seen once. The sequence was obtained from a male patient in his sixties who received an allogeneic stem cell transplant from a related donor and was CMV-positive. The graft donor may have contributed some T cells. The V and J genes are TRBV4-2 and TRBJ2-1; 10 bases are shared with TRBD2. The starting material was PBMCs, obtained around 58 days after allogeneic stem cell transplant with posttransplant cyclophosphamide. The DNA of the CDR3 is TGTGCCAGCAGCCAAGATTGGGCTAGCGGGGGCCTTTACAATGAGCAGTTCTTC. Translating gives CASSQDWASGGLYNEQFF.